The 6 T cell receptor beta chains below come from one sample, sequenced in a study of blood T cell repertoires in COVID-19. Repertoires were generated with immunoSEQ multiplex PCR, while TCRdb's copy carries only in-frame clones and drops some. This table holds more than 100,000 clones, about 81% found once. What was sequenced was PBMCs or T cells enriched from blood (not recorded which). All receptors come from a man between 35 and 55 years old with acute COVID-19.

This rearrangement joins TRBV5-1 to TRBJ2-2; D is undetermined. V was shortened by 3 bases and J by 5 bases, with 8 bases between the two germline ends. Germline CDR1 and CDR2: SGHRS and YFSETQ. The CDR3 extends over 13 amino acids. The CDR3 DNA reads as TGCGCCAGCAGCTCCGGTATAACCGGGGAGCTGTTTTTT. This sequence encodes CASSSGITGELFF.

The chain employs TRBV18 and TRBJ2-7, with 8 bases matching TRBD1. V was pared by 6 bases and J by 2 bases, with 3 bases of the junction left unmatched. CDR1 and CDR2 (germline): KGHSH, LQKENI. The CDR3 sequence is 13 residues long. The CDR3, as DNA: TGTGCCAGCTCCCCGGACAGGGCCTACGAGCAGTACTTC. As protein: CASSPDRAYEQYF.

This chain connects TRBV2 to TRBJ2-7; 8 positions agree with TRBD1. This CDR3 comprises 15 residues. The germline CDR1 and CDR2 sequences are SNHLY and FYNNEI. V was clipped by 5 bases and J by 0 bases; unmatched bases: 6. CDR3 sequence (DNA): TGTGCCAGCAGTAAACAGGGGGTCCTCTCCTACGAGCAGTACTTC. Translation: CASSKQGVLSYEQYF.

The chain couples TRBV9 to TRBJ2-1, with D possibly being TRBD2 (7 bases). Germline CDR1 reads SGDLS; CDR2 reads YYNGEE. V was pared by 0 bases and J by 7 bases, with 20 bases between. The CDR3 consists of 17 residues. The CDR3 sequence is CASSVADGRGPTNEQFF. The CDR3 region has the DNA TGTGCCAGCAGCGTAGCTGATGGGCGGGGGCCTACTAATGAGCAGTTCTTC.

Only a few counts were recorded for this clone. The chain is built from TRBV6-1 and TRBJ2-1, with 9 positions matching TRBD2. This CDR3 has 16 amino acids. J was trimmed by 4 bases and V by 1 base; bases with no gene match: 5. Germline V lookup: CDR1 MNHNS, CDR2 SASEGT. This CDR3 reads CASSEEVTSGYNEQFF. Written as DNA, the CDR3 is TGTGCCAGCAGTGAAGAGGTGACTAGCGGATACAATGAGCAGTTCTTC.

The chain combines TRBV6-4 with TRBJ2-5; TRBD2 matches at 8 bases. This CDR3 is built from 13 residues. Germline CDR1 reads MRHNA; CDR2 reads SNTAGT. Germline trimming cut 5 bases from V and 5 bases from J; bases unmatched to any gene: 4. The chain's CDR3 is CASSRASGETQYF. For the CDR3, the DNA is TGTGCCAGCAGTCGGGCTAGCGGGGAGACCCAGTACTTC.